What follows is one T cell receptor beta chain and its context. The antigen remains unidentified. The data derive from a study of shared clonotypes between healthy human individuals. Study-wide results and limits: Generally, estimated richness proved larger in naive subsets than it did in memory subsets.

Healthy HIV-negative adults without recent acute infections or vaccinations served as donors. Division of CD4+ cells produced a CD45RA+ naive subset and a CD45RA-negative memory subset. TCRdb's copy holds only in-frame clones and misses some; the assay was immunoSEQ multiplex PCR. The table has 950,000 to 1,300,000 clones, under 80% seen once. The material sequenced was memory CD4+ T cells sorted from blood. Subset denoted: CD45RA-negative fraction. The sequence was collected from a young man in good health.

The CDR3: CASSIRVNEKLFF. CDR3 sequence (DNA): TGTGCCAGTAGTATTCGGGTTAATGAAAAACTGTTTTTT. The chain has TRBV19 and TRBJ1-4; D call uncertain. CDR1 and CDR2 (germline): LNHDA, SQIVND (reference sequence). Trimming removed 3 bases at V and 4 bases at J, with 6 bases between. The length of the CDR3 is 13 residues.